The 28 T cell receptor beta chains presented below share a single source sample, sequenced in a study of Tregs in tolerant kidney transplant recipients. TCRdb's table, derived via immunoSEQ multiplex PCR, lists solely in-frame clones and lacks some. This table has thousands of clones, about 35% appearing once. No antigen has been assigned to these receptors. Recipient PBMCs carried a CFSE label and met irradiated graft donor PBMCs for approximately six days before FACS sorting. Sample: CD8+ T cells from blood cultured with allogeneic cells, taken before the transplant. The source is a human patient who received a combined kidney and bone marrow transplant.

V and J are TRBV10-3 and TRBJ1-2; the D gene is possibly TRBD1 (5 bases). The V and J ends lost 7 bases and 4 bases respectively, with 19 bases between them. The CDR3 consists of 15 residues. Germline loops: CDR1 ENHRY, CDR2 SYGVKD. The CDR3 nucleotides are TGTGCCATCAAATTTTCCGAGTACGGGGGCTATGGCTACACCTTC. Residues: CAIKFSEYGGYGYTF.

The rearrangement joins TRBV27 to TRBJ2-5; 8 positions agree with TRBD1. Germline V CDR1 and CDR2: MNHEY, SMNVEV (reference sequence). Germline trimming cut 2 bases from V and 5 bases from J; bases unmatched to any gene: 7. CDR3 length equals 15 residues. The DNA of the CDR3 is TGTGCCAGCAGTTTAGGTTCAGGGGGCTCGGAGACCCAGTACTTC. Its translation: CASSLGSGGSETQYF.

This clone came up a few times. This chain links TRBV21-1 with TRBJ2-2; TRBD2, as called in the table, went unchecked against the DNA. TRBV21-1 corresponds to a pseudogene. The CDR3 totals 17 residues. CDR3 region: CASSKAGTSGGSGELFF. The DNA for the CDR3 is TGTGCCAGCAGCAAAGCCGGGACTAGCGGGGGAAGCGGGGAGCTGTTTTTT.

By proportion, this clone is medium-sized. The V call is TRBV2, the J call TRBJ2-7; tentative D call: TRBD2 (6 bases). The germline gives CDR1 SNHLY, CDR2 FYNNEI. This CDR3 has 14 residues. The ends were cut back, 10 bases at V and 6 bases at J, with 22 bases in the middle. Here the CDR3 reads CANRVAGTYLEQYF. CDR3 DNA: TGTGCCAATAGGGTGGCGGGGACTTACCTCGAGCAGTACTTC.

The table lists this clone with a few counts. The chain combines TRBV27 with TRBJ2-3; D may be TRBD1 (6 bases). The germline V gene has CDR1 MNHEY and CDR2 SMNVEV (reference sequence). Deletions cut 9 bases from V and 1 base from J, with 17 bases between. CDR3 length: 15 residues. The CDR3 here is CASNTLRQGTDTQYF. For the CDR3, the DNA is TGTGCCAGTAATACCCTTCGACAGGGCACAGATACGCAGTATTTT.

The chain links TRBV11-3 to TRBJ2-1; 7 nucleotides agree with TRBD2. The CDR3 is 16 amino acids. Germline CDR1 and CDR2: SGHNT and YENEEA. J was trimmed by 3 bases and V by 5 bases; bases with no gene match: 10. DNA of the CDR3: TGTGCCAGCAGCGGATCTGAAGCGGGAAACTACAATGAGCAGTTCTTC. As protein: CASSGSEAGNYNEQFF. The complete variable domain, with remaining parts taken from reference TRBV11-3 and TRBJ2-1, reads EAGVVQSPRYKIIEKKQPVAFWCNPISGHNTLYWYLQNLGQGPELLIRYENEEAVDDSQLPKDRFSAERLKGVDSTLKIQPAELGDSAVYLCASSGSEAGNYNEQFFGPGTRLTVL.

The rearrangement joins TRBV4-1 to TRBJ1-4; 9 bases match TRBD1. Losses at the gene ends were 4 bases for V and 2 bases for J; bases not matched to a gene: 17. CDR1 and CDR2 (germline): MGHRA, YSYEKL. This CDR3 has 20 amino acids. The CDR3 here is CASSLPRGQGVDLTNEKLFF. The CDR3 region has the DNA TGCGCCAGCAGCCTCCCAAGGGGACAGGGTGTTGATCTGACTAATGAAAAACTGTTTTTT.

This clone was seen only a few times. A read error may account for a junction end that differs from germline. The chain uses TRBV5-4 and TRBJ2-1; perhaps TRBD2 as D (6 bases). Germline assignment: CDR1 SGHNT and CDR2 YYREEE (reference sequence). This CDR3 region has 15 residues. The DNA of the CDR3 is TGCGCCAGCAGCCAATACGGGAGTTCCTACAATGAGCAGTTCTTC. Residues: CASSQYGSSYNEQFF.

The V gene is TRBV19, the J gene TRBJ1-5; perhaps TRBD1 as D (5 bases). This CDR3 region has 14 residues. V was trimmed by 5 bases and J by 2 bases, leaving 10 bases between them. CDR1 is LNHDA and CDR2 is SQIVND in the germline V gene (reference sequence). CDR3 sequence: CASSGRAGNQPQHF. CDR3 DNA sequence: TGTGCCAGTAGTGGCAGGGCCGGCAATCAGCCCCAGCATTTT.

This clone occurred a few times. The chain couples TRBV4-3 to TRBJ1-6; 7 bases align to TRBD1. This CDR3 region has 16 residues. Germline CDR1 and CDR2: LGHNA and YSLEER. J was trimmed by 9 bases and V by 0 bases; bases with no gene match: 8. The CDR3 coding sequence is TGCGCCAGCAGCCAAGATGCCAGTCAGGGGGGTTCACCCCTCCACTTT. The encoded protein is CASSQDASQGGSPLHF.

This clone has just a few counts. In DNA, the CDR3 is TGTGCCAGCAGCTTAGTCTTGGAGGGGGAGCAGTACTTC. It encodes CASSLVLEGEQYF. V is TRBV7-6 and J is TRBJ2-7, with TRBD2 as a possible D gene (6 bases). V lost 1 base and J lost 7, with 11 bases in between. This CDR3 has 13 amino acids. Germline V gene sequence: CDR1 SGHVS, CDR2 FNYEAQ.

This clone has just a few counts. The J gene is TRBJ1-1, the V gene TRBV10-3; TRBD1 matches 9 bases. Germline CDR1 reads ENHRY; CDR2 reads SYGVKD. V lost 4 bases and J lost 7; bases outside the gene matches: 10. CDR3 length: 15 amino acids. CDR3 in DNA: TGTGCCATCAGTGGCCGGGACAGGGAAAGTGATGAAGCTTTCTTT. It yields the protein CAISGRDRESDEAFF.

The chain couples TRBV4-3 to TRBJ2-7; 8 bases map to TRBD1. This CDR3 has 14 residues. CDR1 and CDR2 (germline): LGHNA, YSLEER. V lost 3 bases to trimming and J lost 3 bases; unmatched junction nucleotides: 4. CDR3 DNA: TGCGCCAGCAGCCAGAGTGACAGGGGCTACGAGCAGTACTTC. This gives the protein CASSQSDRGYEQYF.

In this sample, this clone turned up a few times. The V call is TRBV7-8, the J call TRBJ2-7; 7 positions match TRBD1. Trimming cost V 7 bases and J 12 bases; bases outside gene matches: 15. Germline CDR1 and CDR2: SGHVS and FQNEAQ. The CDR3 totals 13 residues. CDR3 DNA sequence: TGTGCCAGCACTTTAGGACAGGCGACGAGCATGTACTTC. Amino acid sequence: CASTLGQATSMYF.

This chain uses TRBV1 with TRBJ2-7; the tabulated D call, TRBD2, remains unverified against the DNA. TRBV1 corresponds to a pseudogene. The CDR3 contains 9 residues. CDR3 protein: CTTRFEQYF. Here the CDR3 DNA reads TGCACCACTAGGTTCGAGCAGTACTTC.

This clone was detected a few times. The J gene is TRBJ2-5, the V gene TRBV7-9; D is unclear. Trimming removed 5 bases from V and 5 bases from J, with 9 bases in between. Germline V gene lookup returns CDR1 SEHNR and CDR2 FQNEAQ (reference sequence). This CDR3 spans 12 amino acids. CDR3 DNA: TGTGCCAGCAGCCCAACCGGGGAGACCCAGTACTTC. Its protein is CASSPTGETQYF.

This clone turned up a few times. This chain links TRBV27 with TRBJ2-7; 11 positions match TRBD2. CDR1 and CDR2 (germline): MNHEY, SMNVEV (reference sequence). The CDR3 totals 15 residues. The ends lost 6 bases at V and 2 bases at J; junction bases unmatched: 6. CDR3 in amino acids: CASSPTSGAAYEQYF. The CDR3, as DNA: TGTGCCAGCAGCCCGACTAGCGGGGCCGCCTACGAGCAGTACTTC.

In regard to this clone: This may be a read error, as it is one base from a much larger clone. The chain is built from TRBV4-2 and TRBJ2-7, with 9 nucleotides matching TRBD2. After removal of 1 base from V and 0 bases from J, the junction contained 7 bases not matched to a gene. Germline V gene sequence: CDR1 LGHNA, CDR2 YNFKEQ. This CDR3 spans 17 amino acids. CDR3 loop: CASSQVTSGYSSYEQYF. The CDR3 DNA reads TGTGCCAGCAGCCAAGTAACTAGCGGGTATAGCTCCTACGAGCAGTACTTC.

The chain couples TRBV11-3 to TRBJ2-1, with unresolved D. Trimming shortened V by 4 bases and J by 9 bases, and 19 bases separated the two germline ends. The germline gives CDR1 SGHNT, CDR2 YENEEA. The CDR3 loop spans 15 amino acids. The CDR3 bases are TGTGCCAGCAGCTCGCGACAAGAAGGCGTGCGTGAGCAGTTCTTC. Protein sequence: CASSSRQEGVREQFF.

This clone was picked up a small number of times. The chain uses TRBV7-3 and TRBJ2-7; tentatively, D is TRBD2 (5 bases). Per the germline V gene, CDR1 is SGHTA and CDR2 is FQGTGA. The V end was cut by 2 bases, the J end by 4 bases, with 9 bases between. The CDR3 is made up of 13 amino acids. CDR3 DNA sequence: TGTGCCAGCAGCTTAGATCCGGGGTACGAGCAGTACTTC. As protein: CASSLDPGYEQYF.

This clone was observed a few times. The chain combines TRBV12-2 with TRBJ2-3; the table calls TRBD2, which could not be checked here. TRBV12-2 is classified as a pseudogene. The CDR3 has 15 residues. The DNA of the CDR3 is TGTGCCAGCAGTCGACTAGCGGGGGGGACAGATACGCAGTATTTT. The encoded protein is CASSRLAGGTDTQYF.

The chain has TRBV4-3 and TRBJ2-7, with D uncertain. CDR1 LGHNA and CDR2 YSLEER come from the germline V gene. Trimming left V 3 bases short and J 3 bases short, with 12 bases between. This CDR3 has 14 amino acids. The CDR3 DNA reads TGCGCCAGCAGCCAGCAGGTAGAAGGCTACGAGCAGTACTTC. This translates into CASSQQVEGYEQYF.

This clone was seen once. V usage is TRBV5-5 and J usage is TRBJ2-3, with TRBD2 matching over 12 bases. This CDR3 spans 17 amino acids. The germline V gene encodes CDR1 SGHKS and CDR2 YYEKEE (reference sequence). Trimming cost V 4 bases and J 3 bases; bases outside gene matches: 9. The chain's CDR3 is CASSLYRTSGKTDTQYF. CDR3 DNA: TGTGCCAGCAGCCTTTACAGGACTAGCGGGAAAACAGATACGCAGTATTTT. The full variable domain, with the rest looked up from reference TRBV5-5 and TRBJ2-3, is DAGVTQSPTHLIKTRGQQVTLRCSPISGHKSVSWYQQVLGQGPQFIFQYYEKEERGRGNFPDRFSARQFPNYSSELNVNALLLGDSALYLCASSLYRTSGKTDTQYFGPGTRLTVL.

Relative to its sample, this clone is large. The rearrangement uses TRBV27 and TRBJ2-2, with 14 positions matching TRBD2. The CDR3 has 19 amino acids. After removal of 6 bases from V and 3 bases from J, the junction contained 12 bases not matched to a gene. The germline CDR1 and CDR2 sequences are MNHEY and SMNVEV (reference sequence). The CDR3, as DNA: TGTGCCAGCAGCCAAGGACTAGCGGGGGGAATTGGGTACACCGGGGAGCTGTTTTTT. Residues: CASSQGLAGGIGYTGELFF.

The chain is built from TRBV4-3 and TRBJ2-5, with D possibly TRBD2 on 5 matching bases. Deletions cut 0 bases from V and 5 bases from J, with 13 bases between. The CDR3 has 15 amino acids. Germline V lookup: CDR1 LGHNA, CDR2 YSLEER. The CDR3 loop is CASSQDRASWETQYF. The CDR3 nucleotides are TGCGCCAGCAGCCAAGATCGAGCTAGCTGGGAGACCCAGTACTTC.

The gene calls are TRBV11-2 and TRBJ2-5; 13 bases agree with TRBD2. The CDR3 sequence is 15 residues long. From germline, CDR1 is SGHAT and CDR2 FQNNGV. Trimming removed 4 bases from V and 1 base from J; junction bases left unmatched: 0. CDR3 protein: CASSWTSGGQETQYF. CDR3 nucleotides: TGTGCCAGCAGCTGGACTAGCGGGGGCCAAGAGACCCAGTACTTC.

Only a few counts were recorded for this clone. This sequence joins TRBV28 and TRBJ2-1, with 7 bases matching TRBD1. Trimming at V came to 5 bases and at J to 0 bases, leaving 13 bases not matched to a gene. Per germline, CDR1 MDHEN and CDR2 SYDVKM. There are 18 residues in the CDR3. The CDR3 spells CASSQHSTGDISYNEQFF. Written as DNA, the CDR3 is TGTGCCAGCAGTCAACACTCTACAGGGGACATCTCCTACAATGAGCAGTTCTTC. Variable domain in full (rest from reference TRBV28 and TRBJ2-1): DVKVTQSSRYLVKRTGEKVFLECVQDMDHENMFWYRQDPGLGLRLIYFSYDVKMKEKGDIPEGYSVSREKKERFSLILESASTNQTSMYLCASSQHSTGDISYNEQFFGPGTRLTVL.

By frequency in the sample, this clone is medium-sized. This chain uses TRBV19 with TRBJ2-7, with TRBD1 identical over 8 bases. Germline V gene sequence: CDR1 LNHDA, CDR2 SQIVND (reference sequence). The V segment lost 7 bases and the J segment 3 bases; nucleotides outside the gene matches: 8. The length of the CDR3 is 14 residues. CDR3 amino acids: CASTVDRAYYEQYF. Written as DNA, the CDR3 is TGTGCCAGTACCGTGGACAGGGCATACTACGAGCAGTACTTC.